The 25 T cell receptor beta chains listed next were all sequenced from one sample in a study of OX40 agonist ivuxolimab in advanced cancers. The data were produced by immunoSEQ multiplex PCR, yet TCRdb's version contains in-frame clones alone and is incomplete. The sample yields about 61,000 clones, around 88% seen once. The specimen was CD4+ or CD8+ T cells sorted from blood, collected in a trial of the OX40 agonist ivuxolimab. The receptor set was obtained from an adult with an advanced solid tumor such as melanoma, head and neck, liver or kidney cancer.

V and J are TRBV1 and TRBJ1-6; TRBD1 was called by the table and not checked on the DNA. TRBV1 constitutes a pseudogene. The CDR3 consists of 16 residues. The CDR3 DNA reads as TGCACCAGCAGCCACATCTTCAGGGGATCTAATTCACCCCTCCACTTT. Amino acids: CTSSHIFRGSNSPLHF.

The genes are TRBV11-2 and TRBJ2-2, with 9 bases identical to TRBD1. The V segment lost 0 bases and the J segment 4 bases; nucleotides outside the gene matches: 6. The CDR3 is made up of 17 amino acids. The V gene's germline CDR1 is SGHAT and CDR2 FQNNGV. CDR3 loop: CASSLDRTGVITGELFF. The CDR3 DNA reads as TGTGCCAGCAGCTTAGATAGGACAGGGGTTATCACCGGGGAGCTGTTTTTT.

The chain joins TRBV10-1 to TRBJ2-7; D possibly matches TRBD1 or TRBD2 (6 bases each). CDR1 and CDR2 (germline): WNHNN, SYGVQD (reference sequence). Trimming removed 3 bases at V and 6 bases at J, with 18 bases between. The CDR3 loop spans 15 amino acids. CDR3 residues: CASSDPGRTVSEQYF. The CDR3 DNA reads as TGCGCCAGCAGTGACCCAGGGAGGACAGTGAGCGAGCAGTACTTC.

This rearrangement joins TRBV7-2 to TRBJ2-7; D possibly corresponds to TRBD2 (6 bases). This CDR3 has 13 residues. The V gene lost 3 bases and the J gene lost 5 bases, with 11 bases spanning the gap. Germline assignment: CDR1 SGHTA and CDR2 FQGNSA. The CDR3, as DNA: TGTGCCAGCAGCTTGGGGGGTTTTAACGAGCAGTACTTC. Amino acids: CASSLGGFNEQYF.

The chain links TRBV29-1 to TRBJ2-7; 7 bases match TRBD2. Germline assignment: CDR1 SQVTM and CDR2 ANQGSEA. J gave up 3 bases and V 1 base, and 6 bases lay outside the gene matches. The CDR3 is 14 residues long. The CDR3 reads CSVEGGGSFYEQYF. DNA of the CDR3: TGCAGCGTTGAAGGGGGGGGGTCATTCTACGAGCAGTACTTC.

The V and J genes are TRBV7-9 and TRBJ2-2; unclear D gene. The germline gives CDR1 SEHNR, CDR2 FQNEAQ (reference sequence). The CDR3 is made up of 15 amino acids. The ends were cut back, 3 bases at V and 5 bases at J, with 13 bases in the middle. CDR3 region: CASSFWTGMTGELFF. The CDR3 nucleotides read TGTGCCAGCAGCTTTTGGACGGGTATGACCGGGGAGCTGTTTTTT.

The chain has TRBV11-2 and TRBJ2-7, with 11 bases that match TRBD2. This CDR3 is built from 15 residues. J gave up 5 bases and V 3 bases, and 6 bases lay outside the gene matches. Germline lookup yields CDR1 SGHAT and CDR2 FQNNGV. The CDR3 bases are TGTGCCAGCAGCTTTGTAGCGGGGGGGCGCCACGAGCAGTACTTC. Translation gives CASSFVAGGRHEQYF.

The genes are TRBV9 and TRBJ2-7, with D possibly TRBD2 on 7 matching bases. Germline CDR1 and CDR2: SGDLS and YYNGEE. This CDR3 is 14 amino acids long. V was pared by 3 bases and J by 0 bases, with 10 bases between. CDR3 protein: CASSGGGSSYEQYF. The CDR3 DNA follows: TGTGCCAGCAGCGGGGGGGGCTCCTCCTACGAGCAGTACTTC.

The V call is TRBV9, the J call TRBJ2-3, with 8 bases aligning to TRBD2. Germline CDR1 SGDLS, CDR2 YYNGEE. V shed 0 bases and J 2 bases; nucleotides not matched to a gene: 2. This CDR3 region has 15 residues. The CDR3 DNA reads as TGTGCCAGCAGCGTAGGGACTAGCCCCACAGATACGCAGTATTTT. It yields the protein CASSVGTSPTDTQYF.

The gene calls are TRBV28 and TRBJ1-4; possibly TRBD1 for D (6 bases). This CDR3 has 17 residues. Germline V gene data show CDR1 as MDHEN and CDR2 as SYDVKM. With 2 bases removed from V and 2 bases from J, the gap between germline ends came to 15 bases. In nucleotides, the CDR3 is TGTGCCAGCAGTTTAAACCAGGGGATAGCGACTAATGAAAAACTGTTTTTT. Its translation is CASSLNQGIATNEKLFF.

V usage is TRBV7-9 and J usage is TRBJ2-1, with 7 bases identical to TRBD2. V dropped 1 base and J dropped 4; count of bases not matched to a gene: 7. The germline gives CDR1 SEHNR, CDR2 FQNEAQ (reference sequence). The CDR3 extends over 16 amino acids. The CDR3 DNA follows: TGTGCCAGCAGCTTAGGCCTAGCGGACTCATACAATGAGCAGTTCTTC. Protein: CASSLGLADSYNEQFF.

This chain uses TRBV7-2 with TRBJ2-1; TRBD2 matches at 13 bases. J gave up 8 bases and V 0 bases, and 7 bases lay outside the gene matches. The CDR3 spans 17 residues. Germline-derived CDR1 and CDR2 are SGHTA and FQGNSA. The CDR3 is CASSLAQLAGGPDEQFF. The CDR3 nucleotides are TGTGCCAGCAGCTTAGCCCAACTAGCGGGAGGGCCCGATGAGCAGTTCTTC.

This chain joins TRBV4-3 and TRBJ1-3; unclear D gene. This CDR3 is 14 amino acids long. Germline V gives CDR1 LGHNA, CDR2 YSLEER. The V end was cut by 1 base, the J end by 2 bases, with 6 bases between. The CDR3 DNA reads as TGCGCCAGCAGCCAAGCCGGGGCTGGAAACACCATATATTTT. It codes for CASSQAGAGNTIYF.

V usage is TRBV5-4 and J usage is TRBJ1-3; maybe TRBD1 (6 bases). This CDR3 has 16 amino acids. Germline lookup yields CDR1 SGHNT and CDR2 YYREEE (reference sequence). V was trimmed by 0 bases and J by 0 bases, leaving 10 bases between them. The CDR3 here is CASSLGGPGSGNTIYF. The CDR3 nucleotides read TGTGCCAGCAGCTTGGGGGGGCCTGGCTCTGGAAACACCATATATTTT.

The chain is built from TRBV27 and TRBJ2-1; weak D call: TRBD1 (5 bases). The length of the CDR3 is 15 residues. CDR1 is MNHEY, CDR2 SMNVEV, per germline (reference sequence). V was clipped by 0 bases and J by 4 bases, with 10 bases between them. The CDR3 spells CASSLSPRQYNEQFF. The CDR3 DNA is TGTGCCAGCAGTTTATCCCCCCGACAGTACAATGAGCAGTTCTTC.

The CDR3 sequence: CASSTTGVNEKLFF. The DNA of the CDR3 is TGTGCCAGCAGCACGACAGGAGTTAATGAAAAACTGTTTTTT. The V call is TRBV9, the J call TRBJ1-4; TRBD1 is a possible D gene (6 bases). In germline, CDR1 is SGDLS, CDR2 YYNGEE. Trimming took off 4 bases at V and 4 bases at J, with 11 bases between the two ends. This CDR3 has 14 amino acids. The full variable domain, with the rest looked up from reference TRBV9 and TRBJ1-4, is DSGVTQTPKHLITATGQRVTLRCSPRSGDLSVYWYQQSLDQGLQFLIQYYNGEERAKGNILERFSAQQFPDLHSELNLSSLELGDSALYFCASSTTGVNEKLFFGSGTQLSVL.

This clone has just a few counts. This rearrangement joins TRBV7-3 to TRBJ1-1; D remains unclear. Trimming removed 2 bases from V and 0 bases from J, with 4 bases in between. The CDR3 is 13 residues long. CDR1 is SGHTA and CDR2 is FQGTGA in the germline V gene. CDR3 sequence: CASSLEVNTEAFF. CDR3 sequence (DNA): TGTGCCAGCAGCTTAGAGGTGAACACTGAAGCTTTCTTT.

The V call is TRBV21-1, the J call TRBJ1-5. TRBV21-1 is a pseudogene segment. The length of the CDR3 is 13 residues. As DNA, the CDR3 is TGTGCCAGCATCCGGGACAGCAATCAGCCCCAGCATTTT. It codes for CASIRDSNQPQHF.

This clone is a singleton in its sample. Additional DNA sequences in this sample encode the identical CDR3. The chain has TRBV6-1 and TRBJ1-2, with D possibly matching TRBD1 (5 bases). Germline V CDR1 and CDR2: MNHNS, SASEGT. The CDR3 extends over 13 amino acids. With 2 bases removed from V and 8 bases from J, the gap between germline ends came to 12 bases. The CDR3 bases are TGTGCCAGCAGTGAAAGGGCAGGGAGCGGCTACACCTTC. This gives the protein CASSERAGSGYTF.

The rearrangement uses TRBV28 and TRBJ2-7; TRBD1 matches at 9 bases. The CDR3 totals 14 residues. Germline assignment: CDR1 MDHEN and CDR2 SYDVKM. V shed 2 bases and J 6 bases; nucleotides not matched to a gene: 5. This CDR3 reads CASSLRQGVGEQYF. The CDR3 DNA reads as TGTGCCAGCAGTTTAAGACAGGGGGTGGGCGAGCAGTACTTC.

The CDR3 region has the DNA TGTGCCAGCAGTGGCCGGGGTGGTGGGCTCACAGATACGCAGTATTTT. It is translated as CASSGRGGGLTDTQYF. V gene TRBV28 combines with J gene TRBJ2-3, with a tentative D call TRBD2 (5 bases). Per the germline V gene, CDR1 is MDHEN and CDR2 is SYDVKM. This CDR3 region has 16 residues. Trimming took 5 bases from V and 2 from J, leaving 17 bases between them. The full variable domain, rest sourced from reference TRBV28 and TRBJ2-3, is DVKVTQSSRYLVKRTGEKVFLECVQDMDHENMFWYRQDPGLGLRLIYFSYDVKMKEKGDIPEGYSVSREKKERFSLILESASTNQTSMYLCASSGRGGGLTDTQYFGPGTRLTVL.

This clone was seen more than once but under ten times. Other DNA variants within this sample encode the same CDR3. The genes are TRBV7-7 and TRBJ2-1; no reliable D call. The length of the CDR3 is 13 residues. The V gene's germline CDR1 is SSHAT and CDR2 FNYEAQ (reference sequence). V dropped 1 base and J dropped 7 bases, with 8 bases sitting between them. The CDR3 is CASSLGGVNEQFF. The CDR3 DNA follows: TGTGCCAGCAGCTTAGGAGGAGTAAATGAGCAGTTCTTC.

This sequence joins TRBV7-2 and TRBJ2-2; a weak D match, TRBD2 (6 bases). Per the germline V gene, CDR1 is SGHTA and CDR2 is FQGNSA. CDR3 size: 14 residues. V gave up 6 bases and J gave up 4 bases, with 12 bases separating them. CDR3 sequence reads: CASSPGGATGELFF. As DNA, the CDR3 is TGTGCCAGCAGTCCCGGAGGGGCCACCGGGGAGCTGTTTTTT.

The chain uses TRBV7-2 and TRBJ2-5; D is perhaps TRBD2 (5 bases). The CDR3 spans 15 residues. Germline V CDR1 and CDR2: SGHTA, FQGNSA. V was pared by 1 base and J by 1 base, with 10 bases between. The CDR3 protein is CASSLVAGPQETQYF. In DNA form, the CDR3 reads TGTGCCAGCAGCTTAGTGGCGGGCCCCCAAGAGACCCAGTACTTC.

This chain's CDR3 is CASSIGWRGRTAYNEQFF. CDR3 DNA: TGTGCCAGTTCTATAGGCTGGAGGGGCAGGACCGCCTACAATGAGCAGTTCTTC. V usage is TRBV19 and J usage is TRBJ2-1; tentatively, D is TRBD2 (6 bases). The V and J ends lost 8 bases and 2 bases respectively, with 25 bases between them. The germline CDR1 and CDR2 sequences are LNHDA and SQIVND (reference sequence). The CDR3 is made up of 18 amino acids.